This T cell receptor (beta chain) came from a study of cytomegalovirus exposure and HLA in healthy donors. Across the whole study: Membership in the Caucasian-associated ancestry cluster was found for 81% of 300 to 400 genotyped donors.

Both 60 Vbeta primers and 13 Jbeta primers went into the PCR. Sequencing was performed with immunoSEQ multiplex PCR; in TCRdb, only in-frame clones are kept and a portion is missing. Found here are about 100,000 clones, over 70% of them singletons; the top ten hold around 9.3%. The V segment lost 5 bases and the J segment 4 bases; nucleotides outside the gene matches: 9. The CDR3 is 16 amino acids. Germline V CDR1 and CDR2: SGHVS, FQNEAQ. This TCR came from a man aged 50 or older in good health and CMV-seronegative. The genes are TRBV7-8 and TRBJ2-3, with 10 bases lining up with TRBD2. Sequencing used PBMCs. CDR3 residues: CASSPIQRGGADTQYF. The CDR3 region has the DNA TGTGCCAGCAGCCCGATACAGCGGGGGGGCGCAGATACGCAGTATTTT.